These 21 T cell receptor beta chains were sequenced from one sample in a study of blood T cell repertoires in COVID-19. The method was immunoSEQ multiplex PCR; TCRdb's version includes in-frame clones alone and lacks a portion of them. The profile shows around 140,000 clones, approximately 86% of them singletons. Material for sequencing was peripheral blood. The source of these receptors is a man in his 70s with acute or convalescent COVID-19.

The chain is built from TRBV7-2 and TRBJ1-2; 7 bases match TRBD1. This CDR3 comprises 15 residues. The J segment lost 2 bases and the V segment lost 1 base, leaving 4 bases of the junction unmatched. The germline gives CDR1 SGHTA, CDR2 FQGNSA. CDR3 sequence reads: CASSLVHRGNYGYTF. The CDR3, as DNA: TGTGCCAGCAGCTTAGTTCACAGGGGCAACTATGGCTACACCTTC.

The CDR3 sequence: CASTRDGHSSVQPQHF. DNA of the CDR3: TGTGCCAGCACCCGGGACGGACATTCTAGCGTCCAGCCCCAGCATTTT. The rearrangement links TRBV19 to TRBJ1-5; TRBD1 is a possible D gene (5 bases). The CDR3 is made up of 16 amino acids. V was pared by 9 bases and J by 7 bases, with 25 bases between. The germline V gene has CDR1 LNHDA and CDR2 SQIVND (reference sequence).

The rearrangement links TRBV21-1 to TRBJ1-5; no DNA check was done on the table's D call, TRBD1. TRBV21-1 is described as a pseudogene. The CDR3 runs 16 residues. CDR3 sequence reads: CASSKGPDRAKVPQHF. CDR3 bases: TGTGCCAGCAGCAAGGGGCCAGACAGGGCCAAGGTGCCCCAGCATTTT.

This clone appeared a single time. The V and J genes are TRBV28 and TRBJ2-7, with 8 bases that match TRBD1. Per the germline V gene, CDR1 is MDHEN and CDR2 is SYDVKM. This CDR3 spans 16 amino acids. Trimming at V came to 3 bases and at J to 6 bases, leaving 13 bases not matched to a gene. CDR3 residues: CASSFSSEDRVSEQYF. As DNA, the CDR3 is TGTGCCAGCAGTTTTAGCTCCGAGGACAGGGTGTCCGAGCAGTACTTC.

The rearrangement uses TRBV3-1 (or the pseudogene TRBV3-2) and TRBJ2-1; the match to TRBD2 covers 8 bases. The ends lost 4 bases at V and 2 bases at J; junction bases unmatched: 1. The germline V gene encodes CDR1 LGHDT and CDR2 YNNKEL (reference sequence). The CDR3 covers 14 residues. CDR3 bases: TGTGCCAGCAGCCGAGCGGGGGCCTACAATGAGCAGTTCTTC. Amino acid sequence: CASSRAGAYNEQFF.

V usage is TRBV2 and J usage is TRBJ2-1, with TRBD2 matching 10 bases. Germline assignment: CDR1 SNHLY and CDR2 FYNNEI. V dropped 11 bases and J dropped 6; count of bases not matched to a gene: 7. The CDR3 sequence is 13 residues long. DNA for the CDR3: TGTGCCCTCATACTAGCGGGAACCAATGAGCAGTTCTTC. It translates to CALILAGTNEQFF.

This clone showed up just once. This chain joins TRBV4-2 and TRBJ1-5, with D unclear. From germline, CDR1 is LGHNA and CDR2 YNFKEQ. CDR3 size: 13 residues. V was trimmed by 0 bases and J by 7 bases, leaving 7 bases between them. Here the CDR3 reads CASSQDLGQPQHF. CDR3 sequence (DNA): TGTGCCAGCAGCCAAGATCTAGGACAGCCCCAGCATTTT.

The sample holds one count of this clone. J is TRBJ1-2 and V is TRBV2; D gene uncertain. Per germline, CDR1 SNHLY and CDR2 FYNNEI. V gave up 2 bases and J gave up 5 bases, with 12 bases separating them. CDR3 length: 14 residues. The CDR3 here is CASSEMEESYGYTF. The CDR3 nucleotides are TGTGCCAGCAGTGAAATGGAGGAGAGTTATGGCTACACCTTC.

As DNA, the CDR3 is TGTGCCAGCAATCAGGACTCTAACACCGGGGAGCTGTTTTTT. Translating gives CASNQDSNTGELFF. The V call is TRBV2, the J call TRBJ2-2, with D possibly matching TRBD2 (5 bases). V was pared by 7 bases and J by 2 bases, with 11 bases between. This CDR3 contains 14 residues. Germline V CDR1 and CDR2: SNHLY, FYNNEI.

V usage is TRBV5-8 and J usage is TRBJ1-5; 10 bases agree with TRBD1. The J segment lost 5 bases and the V segment lost 2 bases, leaving 7 bases of the junction unmatched. The CDR3 sequence is 16 residues long. Germline V lookup: CDR1 SGHTS, CDR2 YDEGEE. CDR3 in amino acids: CASSLWTGGNDQPQHF. CDR3 DNA: TGTGCCAGCAGCTTATGGACAGGGGGTAACGATCAGCCCCAGCATTTT.

The chain couples TRBV19 to TRBJ1-5; D may be TRBD1 (5 bases). CDR1 and CDR2 from the germline V gene are LNHDA and SQIVND (reference sequence). This CDR3 contains 13 residues. The V and J ends lost 3 bases and 5 bases respectively, with 8 bases between them. CDR3 DNA sequence: TGTGCCAGTAGTATCGGAGGGGATCAGCCCCAGCATTTT. Amino acid sequence: CASSIGGDQPQHF.

The rearrangement links TRBV19 to TRBJ1-2, with 7 bases fitting TRBD1. This CDR3 has 13 amino acids. Germline CDR1 and CDR2: LNHDA and SQIVND (reference sequence). The junction had 1 base not matched to a gene; V was cut back by 3 bases and J by 3 bases. In DNA, the CDR3 is TGTGCCAGTAGTATGGGACAGCACTATGGCTACACCTTC. It is translated as CASSMGQHYGYTF.

This chain connects TRBV6-4 to TRBJ1-1; 9 nucleotides agree with TRBD1. The germline V gene has CDR1 MRHNA and CDR2 SNTAGT. V lost 3 bases to trimming and J lost 1 base; unmatched junction nucleotides: 0. The CDR3 totals 14 residues. The CDR3 loop reads CASSEDRGNTEAFF. DNA of the CDR3: TGTGCCAGCAGTGAGGACAGGGGGAACACTGAAGCTTTCTTT.

The chain has TRBV12-3 or TRBV12-4 and TRBJ1-5; unclear D gene. V was pared by 3 bases and J by 4 bases, with 7 bases between. This CDR3 contains 13 residues. Here the CDR3 reads CASSLTGNQPQHF. In DNA form, the CDR3 reads TGTGCCAGCAGTTTGACGGGGAATCAGCCCCAGCATTTT.

V is TRBV7-3 and J is TRBJ1-1; D unclear. This CDR3 is built from 15 residues. Germline CDR1 is SGHTA and CDR2 is FQGTGA. V dropped 5 bases and J dropped 3 bases, with 16 bases sitting between them. CDR3 sequence reads: CASSPHGETHTEAFF. In nucleotides, the CDR3 is TGTGCCAGCAGCCCCCATGGGGAGACCCACACTGAAGCTTTCTTT. The entire variable domain, with the rest obtained from reference TRBV7-3 and TRBJ1-1, is as follows: GAGVSQTPSNKVTEKGKYVELRCDPISGHTALYWYRQSLGQGPEFLIYFQGTGAADDSGLPNDRFFAVRPEGSVSTLKIQRTERGDSAVYLCASSPHGETHTEAFFGQGTRLTVV.

The chain is built from TRBV27 and TRBJ2-7; 10 bases are a match to TRBD1. The CDR3 runs to 15 residues. The germline gives CDR1 MNHEY, CDR2 SMNVEV (reference sequence). J gave up 6 bases and V 4 bases, and 9 bases lay outside the gene matches. The CDR3 bases are TGTGCCAGCAGTTCGCATCGACAGGGGGCCGGCGAGCAGTACTTC. It specifies CASSSHRQGAGEQYF.

The chain is built from TRBV28 and TRBJ2-5; 8 nucleotides align to TRBD2. V lost 7 bases to trimming and J lost 4 bases; unmatched junction nucleotides: 11. In germline, CDR1 is MDHEN, CDR2 SYDVKM. The CDR3 consists of 15 residues. The CDR3 is CASISAGGPGETQYF. As DNA, the CDR3 is TGTGCCAGCATATCGGCGGGAGGTCCGGGAGAGACCCAGTACTTC.

The rearrangement uses TRBV24-1 and TRBJ2-3; 10 bases are a match to TRBD1. Germline V lookup: CDR1 KGHDR, CDR2 SFDVKD. With 4 bases clipped from V and 4 bases from J, the junction kept 10 bases outside the gene matches. This CDR3 is 17 amino acids long. Here the CDR3 DNA reads TGTGCCACCAGTGAGTCCTTTGGACAGGGGGAGGCAGATACGCAGTATTTT. This translates into CATSESFGQGEADTQYF.

The rearrangement uses TRBV5-1 and TRBJ2-3; TRBD1 matches at 9 bases. Germline assignment: CDR1 SGHRS and CDR2 YFSETQ. The CDR3 extends over 14 amino acids. V was pared by 4 bases and J by 6 bases, with 6 bases of the junction left unmatched. The CDR3 here is CASSATGGRDTQYF. The CDR3 DNA sequence: TGCGCCAGCAGCGCGACAGGGGGTCGGGATACGCAGTATTTT.

The chain recombines TRBV5-1 with TRBJ1-1; perhaps TRBD1 as D (6 bases). Germline loops: CDR1 SGHRS, CDR2 YFSETQ. CDR3 size: 13 residues. Trimming cost V 0 bases and J 5 bases, with 8 bases left between them. The CDR3 sequence is CASSLGQVTEAFF. CDR3 DNA: TGCGCCAGCAGCTTGGGACAGGTGACTGAAGCTTTCTTT.

The chain recombines TRBV19 with TRBJ1-5; 8 nucleotides match TRBD1. V shed 4 bases and J 7 bases; nucleotides not matched to a gene: 3. This CDR3 region has 13 residues. Germline V gives CDR1 LNHDA, CDR2 SQIVND (reference sequence). In DNA form, the CDR3 reads TGTGCCAGTAGTAGACAGGGGACGCAGCCCCAGCATTTT. Translating it yields CASSRQGTQPQHF.